The 7 T cell receptor beta chains in this list originate from one sample, sequenced in a study of OX40 agonist ivuxolimab in advanced cancers. TCRdb keeps only in-frame clones here, not all; method: immunoSEQ multiplex PCR. The data contain around 60,000 clones, roughly 80% of them singletons. Sequencing used CD4+ or CD8+ T cells sorted from blood, obtained in a trial of the OX40 agonist ivuxolimab. These receptors originate from an adult with an advanced solid tumor such as melanoma, head and neck, liver or kidney cancer.

The chain couples TRBV4-1 to TRBJ1-1, with D uncertain. The CDR3 consists of 13 residues. V gave up 3 bases and J gave up 7 bases, with 12 bases separating them. The germline gives CDR1 MGHRA, CDR2 YSYEKL. In nucleotides, the CDR3 is TGCGCCAGCAGCCAGTTGGGAAATCGTGAAGCTTTCTTT. Amino acids: CASSQLGNREAFF.

The chain uses TRBV6-5 and TRBJ1-4, with a weak D call TRBD1 (6 bases). The CDR3 is made up of 15 amino acids. The V gene lost 6 bases and the J gene lost 6 bases, with 17 bases spanning the gap. Per germline, CDR1 MNHEY and CDR2 SVGAGI. In nucleotides, the CDR3 is TGTGCCAGCAGGAGGATCGGGACACAAGATGAAAAACTGTTTTTT. Translation gives CASRRIGTQDEKLFF.

This clone was observed a single time. V is TRBV27 and J is TRBJ2-1, with D possibly matching TRBD2 (6 bases). The CDR3 runs 14 residues. CDR1 is MNHEY and CDR2 is SMNVEV in the germline V gene (reference sequence). V lost 5 bases, J lost 7 bases, and 15 bases lay in between. This CDR3 is CASSRGGPRNEQFF. In DNA form, the CDR3 reads TGTGCCAGCAGTCGAGGAGGGCCTAGGAATGAGCAGTTCTTC.

The chain employs TRBV9 and TRBJ1-3; 8 nucleotides line up with TRBD1. This CDR3 has 14 amino acids. Per the germline V gene, CDR1 is SGDLS and CDR2 is YYNGEE. The ends lost 5 bases at V and 6 bases at J; junction bases unmatched: 7. CDR3 loop: CASSTGQVLNTIYF. The CDR3 nucleotides are TGTGCCAGCAGTACGGGACAGGTTTTAAACACCATATATTTT. Looking up the rest from reference TRBV9 and TRBJ1-3 gives the full variable domain: DSGVTQTPKHLITATGQRVTLRCSPRSGDLSVYWYQQSLDQGLQFLIQYYNGEERAKGNILERFSAQQFPDLHSELNLSSLELGDSALYFCASSTGQVLNTIYFGEGSWLTVV.

This clone was seen only once. The gene calls are TRBV7-9 and TRBJ1-1; 7 nucleotides align to TRBD1. In germline, CDR1 is SEHNR, CDR2 FQNEAQ (reference sequence). The CDR3 consists of 15 residues. The J segment lost 1 base and the V segment lost 10 bases, leaving 12 bases of the junction unmatched. CDR3 in DNA: TGTGCCAACACTCGCACAGGGGCGGAGAACACTGAAGCTTTCTTT. It is translated as CANTRTGAENTEAFF. Full variable domain (outside the CDR3, taken from reference TRBV7-9 and TRBJ1-1): DTGVSQNPRHKITKRGQNVTFRCDPISEHNRLYWYRQTLGQGPEFLTYFQNEAQLEKSRLLSDRFSAERPKGSFSTLEIQRTEQGDSAMYLCANTRTGAENTEAFFGQGTRLTVV.

This clone showed up just once. The genes are TRBV27 and TRBJ1-6, with D possibly TRBD1 on 6 matching bases. The V gene's germline CDR1 is MNHEY and CDR2 SMNVEV (reference sequence). V was cut by 7 bases and J by 7 bases, with 11 bases left in between. This CDR3 has 13 residues. The CDR3 sequence: CASTRTANSPLHF. The CDR3 DNA reads TGTGCCAGCACCCGGACAGCCAATTCACCCCTCCACTTT.

The genes are TRBV19 and TRBJ2-1; D call uncertain. The CDR3 length is 13 residues. CDR1 and CDR2 (germline): LNHDA, SQIVND (reference sequence). V was cut by 10 bases and J by 0 bases, with 10 bases left in between. The CDR3 sequence: CATQASSYNEQFF. Here the CDR3 DNA reads TGTGCCACCCAGGCGAGCTCCTACAATGAGCAGTTCTTC.